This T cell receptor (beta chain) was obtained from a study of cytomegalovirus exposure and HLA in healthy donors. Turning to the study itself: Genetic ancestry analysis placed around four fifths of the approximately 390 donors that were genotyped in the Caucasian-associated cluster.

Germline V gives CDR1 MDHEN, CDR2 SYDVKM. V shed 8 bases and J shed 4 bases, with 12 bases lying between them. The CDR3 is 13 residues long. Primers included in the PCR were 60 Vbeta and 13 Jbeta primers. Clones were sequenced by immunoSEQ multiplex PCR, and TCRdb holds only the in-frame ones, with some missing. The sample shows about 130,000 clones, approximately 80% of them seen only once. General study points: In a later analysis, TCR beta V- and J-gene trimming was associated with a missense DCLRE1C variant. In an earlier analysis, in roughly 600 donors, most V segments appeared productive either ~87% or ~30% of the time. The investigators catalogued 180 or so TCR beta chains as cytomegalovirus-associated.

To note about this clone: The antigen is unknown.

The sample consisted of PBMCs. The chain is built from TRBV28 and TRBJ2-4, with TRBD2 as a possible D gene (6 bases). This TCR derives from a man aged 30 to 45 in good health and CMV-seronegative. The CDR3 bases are TGTGCCAGCGGGCGGGATAGGAAAAACATTCAGTACTTC. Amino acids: CASGRDRKNIQYF.